This is a list of T cell receptor beta chains from one sample in a study of T cells in Graves' hyperthyroidism and ophthalmopathy. TCRdb used MiXCR to reprocess the multiplex PCR reads, holding one entry per CDR3 protein. The sample consists of 450,000 to 600,000 distinct CDR3 sequences, 14% of them appearing once. The material sequenced was blood. The receptors come from a middle-aged woman with Graves' hyperthyroidism. Both conserved end residues are part of each CDR3. D genes are given only for firm matches. Only some rows state a clone size, as once, few, many or a class for expanded clones.

few	TRBD2	TRBV27	15	TRBJ2-7	CASSFRLADIYEQYF	TGTGCCAGCAGTTTCCGTCTAGCGGATATCTACGAGCAGTACTTC
many	TRBD1	TRBV11-2	16	TRBJ2-7	CASSLSGQGLSYEQYF	TGTGCCAGCAGCTTATCAGGACAGGGGCTTTCCTACGAGCAGTACTTC
many	NA	TRBV2	15	TRBJ1-1	CASSERQFMNTEAFF	TGTGCCAGCAGTGAACGACAGTTTATGAACACTGAAGCTTTCTTT
few	NA	TRBV5-4	14	TRBJ1-2	CASSLDTTNYGYTF	TGTGCCAGCAGCTTGGACACGACTAACTATGGCTACACCTTC
NA	TRBD2	TRBV6-1	13	TRBJ2-5	CASSTASGRARYF	TGTGCCAGCAGTACTGCTAGCGGGAGGGCCCGGTACTTC
NA	NA	TRBV15	14	TRBJ1-6	CATSRGGSNSPLHF	TGTGCCACCAGCAGAGGAGGAAGTAATTCACCCCTCCACTTT
many	NA	TRBV20-1	14	TRBJ2-5	CSASDGSGGETQYF	TGCAGTGCTAGTGACGGGTCTGGGGGAGAGACCCAGTACTTC
many	NA	TRBV5-1	15	TRBJ1-1	CASSLVPEGLTEAFF	TGCGCCAGCAGCTTGGTCCCCGAGGGTCTCACTGAAGCTTTCTTT
NA	NA	TRBV28	15	TRBJ2-7	CASNPFAGSSYEQYF	TGTGCCAGCAACCCCTTTGCGGGGAGCTCCTACGAGCAGTACTTC
many	NA	TRBV5-1	20	TRBJ2-2	CASSLEILVGVPANTGELFF	TGCGCCAGCAGCTTGGAGATACTAGTTGGGGTGCCCGCGAACACCGGGGAGCTGTTTTTT
many	TRBD1	TRBV27	16	TRBJ2-7	CASSSTWGQGSYEQYF	TGTGCCAGCAGTTCAACTTGGGGACAGGGCTCCTACGAGCAGTACTTC
many	TRBD1	TRBV5-1	15	TRBJ1-2	CASSLDWAGGNGYTF	TGCGCCAGCAGCTTGGATTGGGCAGGGGGAAATGGCTACACCTTC
many	TRBD1	TRBV28	17	TRBJ2-1	CASSLWGAGGLGNEQFF	TGTGCCAGCAGTCTCTGGGGGGCAGGGGGCTTGGGGAATGAGCAGTTCTTC
few	TRBD2	TRBV6-9	15	TRBJ2-1	CASSFLAGAGNEQSF	TGTGCCAGCAGTTTCCTAGCGGGAGCGGGTAATGAGCAGTCCTTC
many	NA	TRBV20-1	12	TRBJ2-7	CSARQNSYEQYF	TGCAGTGCGAGACAGAACTCCTACGAGCAGTACTTC